A single sample is the source of the 23 T cell receptor beta chains below, sequenced in a study of blood T cell repertoires in COVID-19 (dated by TCRdb to the early 2020s). Library preparation employed the immunoSEQ multiplex PCR assay. The table was pulled from immuneACCESS by TCRdb, which kept in-frame rearrangements only. Such tables lose some clones; where checked, under half of the loss comes from unresolved V genes, and the rest has no known cause. Across this sample there are about 200,000 clones, with roughly 88% seen only once. Of the sample, 13% is held by the ten largest clones. Sequenced material: peripheral blood. These TCRs come from a human donor in a cohort sampled during active COVID-19.

The chain recombines TRBV3-1 (or the pseudogene TRBV3-2) with TRBJ2-7, with 8 bases aligning to TRBD2. The CDR3 totals 16 residues. V was pared by 0 bases and J by 5 bases, with 9 bases of the junction left unmatched. Per the germline V gene, CDR1 is LGHDT and CDR2 is YNNKEL (reference sequence). DNA for the CDR3: TGTGCCAGCAGCCAAGAGCGGGGGGAGGGGATCGACGAGCAGTACTTC. Translating gives CASSQERGEGIDEQYF.

This chain connects TRBV11-2 to TRBJ1-2; the D gene is possibly TRBD1 (5 bases). Germline V CDR1 and CDR2: SGHAT, FQNNGV. This CDR3 contains 16 residues. V lost 1 base, J lost 6 bases, and 18 bases lay in between. The CDR3 coding sequence is TGTGCCAGCAGCTTAGGCGCGGGGCCCTGGCGCGATGGCTACACCTTC. It encodes CASSLGAGPWRDGYTF.

The V gene is TRBV7-2, the J gene TRBJ1-2, with a possible D match to TRBD1 (5 bases). The CDR3 runs to 14 residues. V shed 5 bases and J shed 4 bases, with 14 bases lying between them. The V gene's germline CDR1 is SGHTA and CDR2 FQGNSA. CDR3 in DNA: TGTGCCAGCAGCCTGCACAAGGGGCCCTATGGCTACACCTTC. This codes for CASSLHKGPYGYTF.

The V call is TRBV5-6, the J call TRBJ2-1; the D gene is possibly TRBD1 (6 bases). The CDR3 covers 16 residues. Trimming took off 1 base at V and 0 bases at J, with 11 bases between the two ends. The germline CDR1 and CDR2 sequences are SGHDT and YYEEEE. The CDR3 DNA sequence: TGTGCCAGCAGCTTGCAGGGGTCCGGCTCCTACAATGAGCAGTTCTTC. Protein product: CASSLQGSGSYNEQFF. Based on the CDR3 plus reference TRBV5-6 and TRBJ2-1, the full variable domain is DAGVTQSPTHLIKTRGQQVTLRCSPKSGHDTVSWYQQALGQGPQFIFQYYEEEERQRGNFPDRFSGHQFPNYSSELNVNALLLGDSALYLCASSLQGSGSYNEQFFGPGTRLTVL.

This chain uses TRBV5-6 with TRBJ2-1; D is undetermined. The CDR3 contains 14 residues. The V and J ends lost 4 bases and 3 bases respectively, with 11 bases between them. From germline, CDR1 is SGHDT and CDR2 YYEEEE. The CDR3 spells CASSPTFLYNEQFF. The CDR3 DNA follows: TGTGCCAGCAGCCCCACTTTTCTCTACAATGAGCAGTTCTTC.

CDR3 bases: TGTGCCAGCAGCTCGGTACAGGGCTCCTCGGCTGGCTACACCTTC. It codes for CASSSVQGSSAGYTF. The genes are TRBV5-4 and TRBJ1-2; possible D gene TRBD1, 6 bases. Trimming stripped 3 bases from V and 7 bases from J, with 19 bases between. The CDR3 totals 15 residues. Germline V CDR1 and CDR2: SGHNT, YYREEE (reference sequence).

This clone appeared a single time. The chain joins TRBV2 to TRBJ2-4; 7 bases align to TRBD1. Germline CDR1 SNHLY, CDR2 FYNNEI. This CDR3 comprises 15 residues. V lost 5 bases and J lost 4; bases outside the gene matches: 8. The DNA for the CDR3 is TGTGCCAGCAGTCAAACCGGGACAGCTAAAAACATTCAGTACTTC. Translation: CASSQTGTAKNIQYF.

On this clone: This sample also contains other DNA sequences that code for the same CDR3. The chain links TRBV6-5 to TRBJ1-3; a weak D match, TRBD1 (5 bases). Per germline, CDR1 MNHEY and CDR2 SVGAGI. The CDR3 covers 15 residues. The V end lost 4 bases, the J end lost 0 bases, and 10 bases lay between the germline ends. The chain's CDR3 is CASSSDRYSGNTIYF. The DNA for the CDR3 is TGTGCCAGCAGTTCCGACAGATACTCTGGAAACACCATATATTTT.

The genes are TRBV6-5 and TRBJ2-3, with TRBD2 as a possible D gene (6 bases). CDR3 length equals 13 residues. In germline, CDR1 is MNHEY, CDR2 SVGAGI. Trimming pared 8 bases from V and 4 bases from J, leaving 13 bases between. CDR3 DNA: TGTGCCAGCGGGGGGAGGTCTGCAGATACGCAGTATTTT. This codes for CASGGRSADTQYF.

The rearrangement joins TRBV2 to TRBJ2-2; TRBD2 agrees at 7 bases. The CDR3 covers 17 residues. Germline V CDR1 and CDR2: SNHLY, FYNNEI. The trim removed 0 bases at V and 3 bases at J, leaving 7 bases unmatched. The CDR3 DNA reads TGTGCCAGCAGTGAAGCAGGAGCGGGACGGCACACCGGGGAGCTGTTTTTT. It yields the protein CASSEAGAGRHTGELFF.

This chain links TRBV13 with TRBJ2-7; TRBD2 matches at 7 bases. This CDR3 is 13 amino acids long. Germline CDR1 PRHDT, CDR2 FYEKMQ (reference sequence). The V gene end was trimmed by 5 bases and the J gene end by 2 bases; junction bases not matched to a gene: 3. In DNA, the CDR3 is TGTGCCAGCAGCCCCGGGACTACCTACGAGCAGTACTTC. It specifies CASSPGTTYEQYF.

The rearrangement joins TRBV14 to TRBJ2-7; TRBD2 matches 9 bases. The CDR3 contains 14 residues. The V gene end was trimmed by 9 bases and the J gene end by 5 bases; junction bases not matched to a gene: 11. Per germline, CDR1 SGHDN and CDR2 FVKESK. The CDR3: CASGWGSGSHEQYF. The CDR3, as DNA: TGTGCCAGTGGGTGGGGTAGCGGGAGCCACGAGCAGTACTTC.

J is TRBJ2-1 and V is TRBV5-1, with TRBD1 matching 8 bases. CDR3 size: 15 residues. Germline loops: CDR1 SGHRS, CDR2 YFSETQ. The junction had 8 bases not matched to a gene; V was cut back by 4 bases and J by 5 bases. CDR3 protein: CASSPTGGSHNEQFF. The CDR3 coding sequence is TGCGCCAGCAGCCCAACAGGGGGATCGCACAATGAGCAGTTCTTC. Based on the CDR3 plus reference TRBV5-1 and TRBJ2-1, the full variable domain is KAGVTQTPRYLIKTRGQQVTLSCSPISGHRSVSWYQQTPGQGLQFLFEYFSETQRNKGNFPGRFSGRQFSNSRSEMNVSTLELGDSALYLCASSPTGGSHNEQFFGPGTRLTVL.

This clone was seen just once. The chain recombines TRBV19 with TRBJ2-2; 7 positions match TRBD1. The CDR3 has 17 residues. V lost 3 bases and J lost 8; bases outside the gene matches: 15. Per the germline V gene, CDR1 is LNHDA and CDR2 is SQIVND (reference sequence). The CDR3 loop reads CASSMTPGQRFEGELFF. CDR3 DNA sequence: TGTGCCAGTAGTATGACGCCGGGACAGCGTTTCGAGGGGGAGCTGTTTTTT. The variable domain in full, completed from reference TRBV19 and TRBJ2-2, reads DGGITQSPKYLFRKEGQNVTLSCEQNLNHDAMYWYRQDPGQGLRLIYYSQIVNDFQKGDIAEGYSVSREKKESFPLTVTSAQKNPTAFYLCASSMTPGQRFEGELFFGEGSRLTVL.

This chain uses TRBV5-8 with TRBJ2-7; D is ambiguous. Germline assignment: CDR1 SGHTS and CDR2 YDEGEE. The length of the CDR3 is 13 residues. Between the trimmed V and J ends, which lost 3 bases and 4 bases, there was a span of 11 bases. In DNA, the CDR3 is TGTGCCAGCAGCTACGCCTTCGGGTACGAGCAGTACTTC. This sequence encodes CASSYAFGYEQYF.

The V and J genes are TRBV7-6 and TRBJ1-4, with TRBD1 matching 7 bases. The CDR3 is 17 amino acids. V gave up 5 bases and J gave up 5 bases; unmatched junction bases: 14. Germline values: CDR1 SGHVS, CDR2 FNYEAQ. The DNA for the CDR3 is TGTGCCAGCAGCCCTCCCCCCCCCGGGACAGTCAATGAAAAACTGTTTTTT. This gives the protein CASSPPPPGTVNEKLFF.

This rearrangement joins TRBV6-5 to TRBJ1-1; possible D gene TRBD1, 5 bases. The CDR3 spans 15 residues. The V end was cut by 8 bases, the J end by 0 bases, with 16 bases between. Germline CDR1 and CDR2: MNHEY and SVGAGI. CDR3 residues: CASLYQGFMNTEAFF. CDR3 DNA sequence: TGTGCCAGCCTCTATCAGGGCTTCATGAACACTGAAGCTTTCTTT.

This clone was seen only once. The chain combines TRBV5-1 with TRBJ2-5; TRBD2 aligns across 9 bases. Germline V gene lookup returns CDR1 SGHRS and CDR2 YFSETQ. V shed 1 base, J shed 4 bases, and the junction held 14 bases outside the gene matches. The CDR3 runs to 18 residues. The CDR3 bases are TGCGCCAGCAGCTTGAGGCTCGCTAGCGGGATTCTCCTAGAGACCCAGTACTTC. This translates into CASSLRLASGILLETQYF.

There are a few counts of this clone. The J gene is TRBJ2-2, the V gene TRBV4-2, with TRBD2 matching 8 bases. CDR3 size: 15 residues. From germline, CDR1 is LGHNA and CDR2 YNFKEQ. V lost 4 bases to trimming and J lost 5 bases; unmatched junction nucleotides: 6. CDR3 nucleotide sequence: TGTGCCAGCAGCCCGGGACTAGATATAACCGGGGAGCTGTTTTTT. It specifies CASSPGLDITGELFF.

This sequence joins TRBV27 and TRBJ1-5, with a weak D call TRBD1 (5 bases). The V gene's germline CDR1 is MNHEY and CDR2 SMNVEV (reference sequence). This CDR3 spans 15 amino acids. V lost 6 bases to trimming and J lost 6 bases, with 18 bases between them. In DNA form, the CDR3 reads TGTGCCAGCAGCCCCCTCCGGGGGGGGACTCAGCCCCAGCATTTT. Its protein is CASSPLRGGTQPQHF.

The V gene is TRBV27, the J gene TRBJ2-1, with 14 bases that match TRBD2. This CDR3 is 15 amino acids long. The germline V gene has CDR1 MNHEY and CDR2 SMNVEV (reference sequence). Germline trimming cut 4 bases from V and 11 bases from J; bases unmatched to any gene: 7. The CDR3 protein is CASSSYGTSGRKQFF. The CDR3 coding sequence is TGTGCCAGCAGTTCGTATGGGACTAGCGGGAGAAAGCAGTTCTTC.

The gene calls are TRBV5-4 and TRBJ2-3; 7 bases agree with TRBD2. Trimming took 2 bases from V and 3 from J; bases not matched to a gene: 15. This CDR3 region has 18 residues. The germline CDR1 and CDR2 sequences are SGHNT and YYREEE (reference sequence). This CDR3 is CASSFMSAGVMLTDTQYF. As DNA, the CDR3 is TGTGCCAGCAGCTTTATGTCTGCGGGAGTGATGTTGACAGATACGCAGTATTTT.

The chain combines TRBV10-3 with TRBJ2-2, with TRBD1 matching over 7 bases. The CDR3 length is 15 residues. V shed 6 bases, J shed 0 bases, and the junction held 4 bases outside the gene matches. Germline V gene data show CDR1 as ENHRY and CDR2 as SYGVKD. DNA for the CDR3: TGTGCCATCAGAAGGACAGGAACGAACACCGGGGAGCTGTTTTTT. This gives the protein CAIRRTGTNTGELFF.